The 16 T cell receptor beta chains in this list originate from one sample, sequenced in a study of beta chain features in type 1 diabetes. All of the isolated RNA was reverse transcribed, so expressed TCRB transcripts were sequenced. Assay used: immunoSEQ multiplex PCR; TCRdb lists only in-frame clones, some missing. The repertoire holds hundreds of thousands of clones, around 15% seen once, with under 0.095% in the top ten. Specimen: naive CD4+ T cells from blood. These receptors were collected from a man aged 18 to 30 in good health.

The CDR3 DNA follows: TGTGCCTGGAGTCGGGACTACTATGGCTACACCTTC. Translated: CAWSRDYYGYTF. The chain combines TRBV30 with TRBJ1-2; maybe TRBD1 (5 bases). CDR1 is GTSNPN and CDR2 is SVGIG in the germline V gene (reference sequence). V was trimmed by 2 bases and J by 3 bases, leaving 7 bases between them. CDR3 length: 12 residues.

Of note for this clone: Other DNA sequences within the sample encode an identical CDR3. The chain has TRBV7-9 and TRBJ1-1; no clear D. CDR3 size: 13 residues. Germline assignment: CDR1 SEHNR and CDR2 FQNEAQ (reference sequence). V shed 3 bases and J shed 1 base, with 6 bases lying between them. This CDR3 reads CASSFEGNTEAFF. In DNA, the CDR3 is TGTGCCAGCAGCTTCGAGGGGAACACTGAAGCTTTCTTT.

A remark on this clone: Other DNA sequences in this sample translate to the same CDR3. This chain uses TRBV18 with TRBJ2-5, with D hard to call. This CDR3 comprises 12 residues. The V and J ends lost 6 bases and 1 base respectively, with 6 bases between them. Germline V gene sequence: CDR1 KGHSH, CDR2 LQKENI. The CDR3 is CASSPLQETQYF. The CDR3 nucleotides read TGTGCCAGCTCGCCCCTCCAAGAGACCCAGTACTTC.

This clone showed up just once. This specimen includes other DNA sequences encoding the same CDR3. V and J are TRBV10-3 and TRBJ2-3; TRBD2 matches 11 bases. After removal of 0 bases from V and 8 bases from J, the junction contained 7 bases not matched to a gene. CDR3 length equals 16 residues. Germline CDR1 ENHRY, CDR2 SYGVKD. CDR3 loop: CAISESGTSGRGTQYF. The CDR3 region has the DNA TGTGCCATCAGTGAGTCCGGGACTAGCGGTCGGGGTACGCAGTATTTT.

As DNA, the CDR3 is TGTGCCAGCAGTTTAGCTTACTACAATGAGCAGTTCTTC. Its translation is CASSLAYYNEQFF. The rearrangement uses TRBV28 and TRBJ2-1, with D unclear. With 2 bases removed from V and 3 bases from J, the gap between germline ends came to 5 bases. The CDR3 is 13 amino acids. Germline V lookup: CDR1 MDHEN, CDR2 SYDVKM.

Regarding this clone: Mismatch with germline at one junction end may stem from a read error. This chain links TRBV10-3 with TRBJ2-6, with D hard to call. The CDR3 contains 13 residues. Germline V lookup: CDR1 ENHRY, CDR2 SYGVKD. This CDR3 is CASSFRADHVLTF. The CDR3 bases are TGTGCCAGCAGTTTTCGGGCCGATCACGTCCTGACTTTC.

This sequence joins TRBV7-2 and TRBJ2-1; 9 bases are shared with TRBD1. CDR1 is SGHTA, CDR2 FQGNSA, per germline. CDR3 size: 16 residues. V lost 6 bases to trimming and J lost 7 bases; unmatched junction nucleotides: 13. The CDR3 nucleotides read TGTGCCAGCAGTCCACTCTCGGACAGGGGTGGGAATGAGCAGTTCTTC. This sequence encodes CASSPLSDRGGNEQFF. Together with reference TRBV7-2 and TRBJ2-1, the CDR3 gives the full variable domain: GAGVSQSPSNKVTEKGKDVELRCDPISGHTALYWYRQSLGQGLEFLIYFQGNSAPDKSGLPSDRFSAERTGGSVSTLTIQRTQQEDSAVYLCASSPLSDRGGNEQFFGPGTRLTVL.

The V gene is TRBV19, the J gene TRBJ2-1; the D gene is possibly TRBD1 (5 bases). Per germline, CDR1 LNHDA and CDR2 SQIVND (reference sequence). The CDR3 loop spans 16 amino acids. Between the trimmed V and J ends, which lost 4 bases and 2 bases, there was a span of 15 bases. The CDR3 region is CASSSGALVTYNEQFF. The CDR3 DNA is TGTGCCAGTAGTAGTGGGGCACTGGTTACCTACAATGAGCAGTTCTTC.

This clone was seen a single time. A single base separates this from a much larger clone, so it may be a read error. Other DNA sequences in this specimen translate into the identical CDR3. The chain links TRBV18 to TRBJ1-1; unclear D gene. The CDR3 extends over 13 amino acids. Germline assignment: CDR1 KGHSH and CDR2 LQKENI. Trimming pared 1 base from V and 1 base from J, leaving 4 bases between. CDR3 protein: CASSPQANTEAFF. The CDR3 nucleotides read TGTGCCAGCTCACCACAGGCGAACACTGAAGCTTTCTTT.

This chain joins TRBV5-1 and TRBJ2-3, with D unclear. Trimming pared 3 bases from V and 6 bases from J, leaving 17 bases between. CDR1 is SGHRS and CDR2 is YFSETQ in the germline V gene. This CDR3 spans 15 amino acids. The CDR3 region has the DNA TGCGCCAGCAGCTCAAGGGTGTTGGCCACGGATACGCAGTATTTT. It codes for CASSSRVLATDTQYF.

This chain uses TRBV5-1 with TRBJ2-7; D is undetermined. In germline, CDR1 is SGHRS, CDR2 YFSETQ. Trimming left V 0 bases short and J 3 bases short, with 13 bases between. The CDR3 loop spans 15 amino acids. In nucleotides, the CDR3 is TGCGCCAGCAGCTTGGCGCTAGGCAGATACTACGAGCAGTACTTC. This gives the protein CASSLALGRYYEQYF. The entire variable domain, with the rest obtained from reference TRBV5-1 and TRBJ2-7, is as follows: KAGVTQTPRYLIKTRGQQVTLSCSPISGHRSVSWYQQTPGQGLQFLFEYFSETQRNKGNFPGRFSGRQFSNSRSEMNVSTLELGDSALYLCASSLALGRYYEQYFGPGTRLTVT.

This chain uses TRBV7-2 with TRBJ2-3; tentatively, D is TRBD1 or TRBD2 (5 bases each). This CDR3 has 17 amino acids. Trimming took off 4 bases at V and 0 bases at J, with 17 bases between the two ends. Germline CDR1 SGHTA, CDR2 FQGNSA. The CDR3, as DNA: TGTGCCAGCAGCTCGAACCGGGACCGATTAAGCACAGATACGCAGTATTTT. The encoded protein is CASSSNRDRLSTDTQYF.

This rearrangement joins TRBV18 to TRBJ1-1; D ambiguous. The germline V gene has CDR1 KGHSH and CDR2 LQKENI. Trimming shortened V by 4 bases and J by 0 bases, and 6 bases separated the two germline ends. The CDR3 covers 13 residues. The CDR3 DNA sequence: TGTGCCAGCTCACAGGCATTGAACACTGAAGCTTTCTTT. Its protein product is CASSQALNTEAFF.

The V and J genes are TRBV30 and TRBJ1-1, with D unclear. From germline, CDR1 is GTSNPN and CDR2 SVGIG (reference sequence). V lost 5 bases and J lost 3, with 7 bases in between. There are 11 residues in the CDR3. The CDR3 DNA reads as TGTGCCTGGGGGAGTGACACTGAAGCTTTCTTT. Its protein product is CAWGSDTEAFF.

The rearrangement links TRBV4-2 to TRBJ2-7; 7 bases are a match to TRBD1. CDR3 size: 14 residues. CDR1 is LGHNA and CDR2 is YNFKEQ in the germline V gene. V lost 1 base to trimming and J lost 4 bases; unmatched junction nucleotides: 4. This chain's CDR3 is CASSQGGQLYEQYF. The CDR3 coding sequence is TGTGCCAGCAGCCAAGGGGGACAGTTATACGAGCAGTACTTC.

The rearrangement links TRBV7-3 to TRBJ2-7; no reliable D call. The CDR3 consists of 15 residues. Germline-derived CDR1 and CDR2 are SGHTA and FQGTGA. V was pared by 5 bases and J by 1 base, with 15 bases between. CDR3 in amino acids: CASSPGPARSYEQYF. CDR3 in DNA: TGTGCCAGCAGCCCCGGACCCGCGAGATCCTACGAGCAGTACTTC.